Following are 27 T cell receptor beta chains from one sample sequenced in a study of blood T cell repertoires in COVID-19. The repertoire was sequenced with immunoSEQ multiplex PCR; TCRdb's copy has only in-frame clones and lacks some. The sample lists over 400,000 clones, less than 90% seen once, with roughly 8.5% in the top ten. Sequencing input: PBMCs or T cells enriched from blood (not recorded which). These receptors all come from a woman in her fifties or sixties who had recovered from COVID-19.

The rearrangement links TRBV2 to TRBJ2-2; tentative D call: TRBD2 (5 bases). With 1 base removed from V and 3 bases from J, the gap between germline ends came to 6 bases. Germline CDR1 SNHLY, CDR2 FYNNEI. The CDR3 has 14 amino acids. The CDR3: CASSEGTYTGELFF. CDR3 coding DNA: TGTGCCAGCAGTGAAGGGACTTACACCGGGGAGCTGTTTTTT. Combining the CDR3 with reference TRBV2 and TRBJ2-2 gives the whole variable domain EPEVTQTPSHQVTQMGQEVILRCVPISNHLYFYWYRQILGQKVEFLVSFYNNEISEKSEIFDDQFSVERPDGSNFTLKIRSTKLEDSAMYFCASSEGTYTGELFFGEGSRLTVL.

The chain uses TRBV3-1 (or the pseudogene TRBV3-2) and TRBJ1-2; 7 bases line up with TRBD1. Germline V gene sequence: CDR1 LGHDT, CDR2 YNNKEL (reference sequence). This CDR3 is built from 13 residues. The V gene end was trimmed by 5 bases and the J gene end by 7 bases; junction bases not matched to a gene: 7. CDR3 in DNA: TGTGCCAGCAGCTTCCGGGACAGCCTTGGCTACACCTTC. Its protein is CASSFRDSLGYTF.

The genes are TRBV18 and TRBJ2-3; 13 nucleotides line up with TRBD2. J gave up 3 bases and V 3 bases, and 6 bases lay outside the gene matches. From germline, CDR1 is KGHSH and CDR2 LQKENI. This CDR3 has 17 amino acids. CDR3 residues: CASSPIRTSGGTDTQYF. CDR3 DNA sequence: TGTGCCAGCTCACCTATACGGACTAGCGGGGGAACAGATACGCAGTATTTT.

As for this clone: Other DNA sequences in this sample translate to the same CDR3. The rearrangement links TRBV2 to TRBJ1-4; D gene ambiguous. There are 13 residues in the CDR3. V was shortened by 4 bases and J by 5 bases, with 8 bases between the two germline ends. Germline CDR1 and CDR2: SNHLY and FYNNEI. This CDR3 is CASSVRRNEKLFF. In DNA, the CDR3 is TGTGCCAGCAGTGTTCGGAGAAATGAAAAACTGTTTTTT.

The DNA for the CDR3 is TGTGCCAGCTCATCCGGGACAGGGCCTTCACCCCTCCACTTT. Residues: CASSSGTGPSPLHF. J is TRBJ1-6 and V is TRBV18; 9 positions match TRBD1. This CDR3 has 14 amino acids. Germline CDR1 KGHSH, CDR2 LQKENI. J lost 9 bases, V lost 5 bases, and 5 bases had no gene match.

This sequence joins TRBV6-5 and TRBJ2-7, with D tentatively TRBD2 (5 bases). Trimming removed 5 bases at V and 2 bases at J, with 13 bases between. The germline V gene encodes CDR1 MNHEY and CDR2 SVGAGI. This CDR3 is built from 14 residues. In DNA, the CDR3 is TGTGCCAGCAGTCACAAACTGGGAGCCTACGAGCAGTACTTC. As protein: CASSHKLGAYEQYF.

V usage is TRBV10-3 and J usage is TRBJ1-5, with D maybe TRBD1 (5 bases). Germline V gives CDR1 ENHRY, CDR2 SYGVKD. The CDR3 runs 14 residues. V was shortened by 3 bases and J by 6 bases, with 12 bases between the two germline ends. CDR3 region: CAISEIGGGQPQHF. The CDR3 DNA follows: TGTGCCATCAGTGAAATCGGGGGGGGTCAGCCCCAGCATTTT.

This chain links TRBV5-8 with TRBJ1-6; no definite D call. Germline-derived CDR1 and CDR2 are SGHTS and YDEGEE. The CDR3 covers 18 residues. Trimming pared 3 bases from V and 0 bases from J, leaving 16 bases between. This CDR3 is CASSSPGVSSSYNSPLHF. In DNA form, the CDR3 reads TGTGCCAGCAGCTCTCCCGGGGTTTCCAGCTCCTATAATTCACCCCTCCACTTT.

The chain links TRBV24-1 to TRBJ2-1; 9 bases line up with TRBD1. V shed 3 bases and J 4 bases; nucleotides not matched to a gene: 3. The CDR3 runs 15 residues. The V gene's germline CDR1 is KGHDR and CDR2 SFDVKD. The CDR3 reads CATSDPGTGYNEQFF. The DNA of the CDR3 is TGTGCCACCAGTGATCCCGGGACAGGGTACAATGAGCAGTTCTTC.

The chain is built from TRBV4-1 and TRBJ1-2, with D perhaps matching TRBD1 (6 bases). The germline V gene has CDR1 MGHRA and CDR2 YSYEKL. This CDR3 comprises 14 residues. Deletions cut 4 bases from V and 0 bases from J, with 9 bases between. CDR3 DNA sequence: TGCGCCAGCAGCCGAGGACAGACTAACTATGGCTACACCTTC. Its protein product is CASSRGQTNYGYTF.

The gene calls are TRBV6-5 and TRBJ1-5; the D gene is possibly TRBD1 (6 bases). Per germline, CDR1 MNHEY and CDR2 SVGAGI. The CDR3 is 15 amino acids. V gave up 4 bases and J gave up 7 bases, with 17 bases separating them. Written as DNA, the CDR3 is TGTGCCAGCAGTTCCGACCGGGGGGCGCGGCAGCCCCAGCATTTT. It codes for CASSSDRGARQPQHF.

The chain joins TRBV18 to TRBJ2-3, with TRBD2 identical over 7 bases. J lost 2 bases, V lost 3 bases, and 5 bases had no gene match. The germline gives CDR1 KGHSH, CDR2 LQKENI. CDR3 length equals 15 residues. In nucleotides, the CDR3 is TGTGCCAGCTCACCTCGGGACTACCACACAGATACGCAGTATTTT. Its protein is CASSPRDYHTDTQYF.

The J gene is TRBJ1-1, the V gene TRBV9; D might be TRBD1 (6 bases). CDR3 length: 14 amino acids. Between the trimmed V and J ends, which lost 4 bases and 4 bases, there was a span of 14 bases. In germline, CDR1 is SGDLS, CDR2 YYNGEE. The CDR3 sequence is CASSLRQDPTEAFF. The CDR3 nucleotides read TGTGCCAGCAGCTTAAGACAGGACCCCACTGAAGCTTTCTTT.

V gene TRBV7-2 combines with J gene TRBJ1-2; weak D call: TRBD1 (5 bases). CDR1 is SGHTA, CDR2 FQGNSA, per germline. The CDR3 is 13 residues long. V was shortened by 2 bases and J by 8 bases, with 12 bases between the two germline ends. Here the CDR3 reads CASSLYGQGGYTF. The DNA for the CDR3 is TGTGCCAGCAGCTTATATGGGCAGGGAGGCTACACCTTC.

The chain has TRBV2 and TRBJ2-3; D might be TRBD1 (5 bases). V lost 2 bases to trimming and J lost 1 base, with 10 bases between them. The germline V gene encodes CDR1 SNHLY and CDR2 FYNNEI. The CDR3 runs 15 residues. CDR3 residues: CASSEQGSGTDTQYF. For the CDR3, the DNA is TGTGCCAGCAGTGAACAGGGATCGGGCACAGATACGCAGTATTTT.

J is TRBJ1-1 and V is TRBV10-2; a possible D gene is TRBD1 (6 bases). V shed 7 bases and J shed 4 bases, with 13 bases lying between them. Germline CDR1 reads WSHSY; CDR2 reads SAAADI. The CDR3 is made up of 13 amino acids. Here the CDR3 DNA reads TGCGCCAGCAACCTACAGGGTTCCACTGAAGCTTTCTTT. Translated: CASNLQGSTEAFF.

This chain connects TRBV2 to TRBJ1-4, with D possibly being TRBD1 (5 bases). From germline, CDR1 is SNHLY and CDR2 FYNNEI. The CDR3 runs to 17 residues. With 7 bases removed from V and 3 bases from J, the gap between germline ends came to 21 bases. The CDR3 nucleotides are TGTGCCAGCACGGAACTCCCGGGGGGTGTAGCTAATGAAAAACTGTTTTTT. It encodes CASTELPGGVANEKLFF.

The chain recombines TRBV27 with TRBJ2-7, with TRBD1 identical over 7 bases. The germline V gene encodes CDR1 MNHEY and CDR2 SMNVEV (reference sequence). After removal of 1 base from V and 4 bases from J, the junction contained 10 bases not matched to a gene. This CDR3 region has 16 residues. The CDR3: CASSLYPGGSIYEQYF. CDR3 bases: TGTGCCAGCAGTTTATACCCAGGGGGTTCGATTTACGAGCAGTACTTC.

This chain joins TRBV11-2 and TRBJ1-2; D perhaps matches TRBD1 (6 bases). The CDR3 length is 14 residues. CDR1 SGHAT and CDR2 FQNNGV come from the germline V gene. The V end was cut by 4 bases, the J end by 4 bases, with 13 bases between. The CDR3 sequence is CASSSGQSVYGYTF. The CDR3 coding sequence is TGTGCCAGCAGCTCAGGACAGTCCGTCTATGGCTACACCTTC.

The V call is TRBV10-1, the J call TRBJ2-1; TRBD2 matches at 8 bases. CDR3 length equals 16 residues. V trimming: 4 bases; J trimming: 4 bases; junction bases outside the gene matches: 9. Germline values: CDR1 WNHNN, CDR2 SYGVQD (reference sequence). The CDR3: CASSGDRRGVYNEQFF. The CDR3 DNA reads TGCGCCAGCAGTGGGGATAGGCGGGGGGTATACAATGAGCAGTTCTTC.

The J gene is TRBJ2-7, the V gene TRBV3-1 (or the pseudogene TRBV3-2); D ambiguous. Germline V lookup: CDR1 LGHDT, CDR2 YNNKEL (reference sequence). Deletions cut 1 base from V and 0 bases from J, with 10 bases between. This CDR3 region has 15 residues. The CDR3 DNA reads TGTGCCAGCAGCCAAGGGGTTACTACCTCCTACGAGCAGTACTTC. Amino acid sequence: CASSQGVTTSYEQYF.

The chain couples TRBV3-1 (or the pseudogene TRBV3-2) to TRBJ2-7; 7 bases line up with TRBD1. This CDR3 has 13 amino acids. Germline V gene data show CDR1 as LGHDT and CDR2 as YNNKEL (reference sequence). V lost 6 bases and J lost 7; bases outside the gene matches: 9. The CDR3 spells CASSSGQAGEQYV. The CDR3 DNA is TGTGCCAGCAGTTCCGGACAGGCTGGGGAGCAGTACGTC.

Points on this clone: The same CDR3 can be traced to other DNA sequences in this sample. The chain has TRBV18 and TRBJ2-6; D uncertain. The CDR3 covers 15 residues. The V end lost 0 bases, the J end lost 1 base, and 4 bases lay between the germline ends. CDR1 and CDR2 from the germline V gene are KGHSH and LQKENI. The CDR3 spells CASSPPRSGANVLTF. The CDR3 DNA reads TGTGCCAGCTCACCACCGAGATCTGGGGCCAACGTCCTGACTTTC.

The J gene is TRBJ1-2, the V gene TRBV20-1; D may be TRBD1 (6 bases). The CDR3 length is 11 residues. The V end lost 7 bases, the J end lost 8 bases, and 14 bases lay between the germline ends. Germline CDR1 and CDR2: DFQATT and SNEGSKA (reference sequence). In DNA, the CDR3 is TGCAGTGTACGGACAGCTAGGGGCTACACCTTC. This sequence encodes CSVRTARGYTF.

The J gene is TRBJ1-4, the V gene TRBV27; D remains ambiguous. CDR1 and CDR2 (germline): MNHEY, SMNVEV (reference sequence). This CDR3 comprises 13 residues. V was trimmed by 4 bases and J by 8 bases, leaving 11 bases between them. The CDR3 protein is CASSSGSREKLFF. CDR3 DNA: TGTGCCAGCAGTTCGGGGTCAAGGGAAAAACTGTTTTTT.

CDR3 in amino acids: CASSLTDRNNEQFF. The CDR3 nucleotides read TGTGCCAGTAGTCTCACGGACAGAAACAATGAGCAGTTCTTC. The gene calls are TRBV19 and TRBJ2-1, with D possibly TRBD1 on 6 matching bases. The CDR3 consists of 14 residues. Trimming stripped 5 bases from V and 5 bases from J, with 13 bases between. CDR1 LNHDA and CDR2 SQIVND come from the germline V gene (reference sequence).

The chain joins TRBV11-3 to TRBJ2-1; D is undetermined. CDR1 is SGHNT, CDR2 YENEEA, per germline. The CDR3 runs 12 residues. Trimming took off 1 base at V and 6 bases at J, with 4 bases between the two ends. The CDR3 nucleotides are TGTGCCAGCAGCTTAGTCATCAATGAGCAGTTCTTC. It is translated as CASSLVINEQFF.